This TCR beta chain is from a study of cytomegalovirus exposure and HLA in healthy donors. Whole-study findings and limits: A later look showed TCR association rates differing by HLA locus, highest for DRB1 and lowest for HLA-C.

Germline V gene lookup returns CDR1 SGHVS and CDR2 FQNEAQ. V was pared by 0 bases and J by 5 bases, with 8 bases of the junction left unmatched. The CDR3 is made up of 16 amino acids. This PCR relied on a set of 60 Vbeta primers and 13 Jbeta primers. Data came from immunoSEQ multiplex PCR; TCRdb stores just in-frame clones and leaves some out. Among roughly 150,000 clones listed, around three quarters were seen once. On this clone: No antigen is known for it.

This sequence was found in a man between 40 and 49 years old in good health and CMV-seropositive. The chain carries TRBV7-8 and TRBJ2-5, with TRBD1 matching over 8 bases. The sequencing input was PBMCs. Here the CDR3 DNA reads TGTGCCAGCAGCTTAGCTGGACAGGGATGGGGGGAGACCCAGTACTTC. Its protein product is CASSLAGQGWGETQYF.